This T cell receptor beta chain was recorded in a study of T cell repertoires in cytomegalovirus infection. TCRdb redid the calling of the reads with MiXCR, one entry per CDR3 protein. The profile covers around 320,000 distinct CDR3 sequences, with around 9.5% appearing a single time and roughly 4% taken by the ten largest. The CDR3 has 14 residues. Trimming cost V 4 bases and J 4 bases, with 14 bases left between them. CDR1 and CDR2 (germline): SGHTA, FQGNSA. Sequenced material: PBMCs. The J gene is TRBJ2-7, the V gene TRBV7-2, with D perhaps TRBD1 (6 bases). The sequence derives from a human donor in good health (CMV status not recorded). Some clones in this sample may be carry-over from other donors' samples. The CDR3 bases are TGTGCCAGCAGCTACCGGGACACCCCTTACGAGCAGTACTTC. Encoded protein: CASSYRDTPYEQYF.